One sample yielded the 23 T cell receptor beta chains listed below, sequenced in a study of regulatory T cells in long-lasting Graves disease. Construction of TCR beta libraries relied on iRepertoire HTBI primers and on Arm-PCR targeting CDR3 regions. TCRdb used MiXCR to reprocess the multiplex PCR reads, holding one entry per CDR3 protein. The sample lists roughly 610,000 distinct CDR3 sequences, roughly a sixth occurring once. As to time point: newly diagnosed GD, antithyroid drugs for less than 3 months. RNA from PBMCs was the source of the TCR library. The same data also went into a second study, on T cells in Graves' hyperthyroidism and ophthalmopathy.

The sequences come from peripheral blood mononuclear cells (PBMCs), collected at new diagnosis, from a patient treated with antithyroid drugs. All receptors derive from a man younger than 35 with Graves disease.

This clonotype has only a few counts. The genes are TRBV18 and TRBJ1-2, with 9 positions matching TRBD1. Losses at the gene ends were 3 bases for V and 4 bases for J; bases not matched to a gene: 3. This CDR3 contains 14 residues. Germline V gene lookup returns CDR1 KGHSH and CDR2 LQKENI. This chain's CDR3 is CASSPDRGAYGYTF. CDR3 DNA sequence: TGTGCCAGCTCACCCGACAGGGGGGCCTATGGCTACACCTTC.

This clonotype was counted ten times or more. V usage is TRBV5-1 and J usage is TRBJ1-1; 7 bases are a match to TRBD1. Germline CDR1 and CDR2: SGHRS and YFSETQ. The CDR3 totals 14 residues. The V gene end was trimmed by 1 base and the J gene end by 5 bases; junction bases not matched to a gene: 5. DNA of the CDR3: TGCGCCAGCAGCTTGCGTCGCAGGGGGACTGAAGCTTTCTTT. The encoded protein is CASSLRRRGTEAFF.

This clonotype showed up many times. This chain connects TRBV11-2 to TRBJ2-7; weak D call: TRBD1 (6 bases). Germline V lookup: CDR1 SGHAT, CDR2 FQNNGV. V was trimmed by 7 bases and J by 0 bases, leaving 16 bases between them. The CDR3 length is 15 residues. As DNA, the CDR3 is TGTGCCAGCAAGCCAGGGGAACTAACCTCCTACGAGCAGTACTTC. Its translation is CASKPGELTSYEQYF.

This clonotype was counted at least ten times. The chain recombines TRBV20-1 with TRBJ1-1; a possible D gene is TRBD1 (6 bases). The ends were cut back, 3 bases at V and 3 bases at J, with 17 bases in the middle. The CDR3 loop spans 15 amino acids. Germline lookup yields CDR1 DFQATT and CDR2 SNEGSKA (reference sequence). As DNA, the CDR3 is TGCAGTGCTAGCCGGCCGGTGGAGGGGGACACTGAAGCTTTCTTT. Its translation is CSASRPVEGDTEAFF.

In this sample, this clonotype turned up many times. The chain employs TRBV20-1 and TRBJ2-2; D is unresolved. Per the germline V gene, CDR1 is DFQATT and CDR2 is SNEGSKA (reference sequence). This CDR3 region has 14 residues. The V gene lost 5 bases and the J gene lost 0 bases, with 10 bases spanning the gap. The chain's CDR3 is CSAPGAANTGELFF. Here the CDR3 DNA reads TGCAGTGCTCCGGGCGCGGCGAACACCGGGGAGCTGTTTTTT.

This clonotype was seen a handful of times. The chain carries TRBV5-8 and TRBJ1-1, with TRBD1 as a possible D gene (5 bases). The CDR3 has 16 residues. The germline V and J ends were trimmed by 0 bases and 1 base, with 13 bases remaining between them. Germline values: CDR1 SGHTS, CDR2 YDEGEE. The CDR3 spells CASSLALRGGNTEAFF. In DNA, the CDR3 is TGTGCCAGCAGCTTGGCCCTGAGGGGTGGGAACACTGAAGCTTTCTTT. Combining the CDR3 with reference TRBV5-8 and TRBJ1-1 gives the whole variable domain EAGVTQSPTHLIKTRGQQATLRCSPISGHTSVYWYQQALGLGLQFLLWYDEGEERNRGNFPPRFSGRQFPNYSSELNVNALELEDSALYLCASSLALRGGNTEAFFGQGTRLTVV.

This clonotype has a count of ten or more. This sequence joins TRBV20-1 and TRBJ2-7; 8 positions agree with TRBD2. There are 14 residues in the CDR3. CDR1 is DFQATT, CDR2 SNEGSKA, per germline (reference sequence). V lost 3 bases, J lost 4 bases, and 8 bases stayed unmatched. The DNA of the CDR3 is TGCAGTGCTAGTCGGCTAGCGGGCTTTTACGAGCAGTACTTC. It codes for CSASRLAGFYEQYF.

Remarks on this clonotype: A junction end diverges from the germline sequence, so it may reflect a read error. V and J are TRBV7-9 and TRBJ2-7; tentative D call: TRBD1 (6 bases). Germline V CDR1 and CDR2: SEHNR, FQNEAQ (reference sequence). The CDR3 runs to 17 residues. The CDR3 region has the DNA TGTGCCAGCAGCGTACTGCCCGGGACAAGGAGCTCCTACGAGCGGTACTTC. Translating gives CASSVLPGTRSSYERYF.

Ten or more counts support this clonotype. The chain joins TRBV28 to TRBJ1-5, with TRBD1 matching 7 bases. Germline CDR1 and CDR2: MDHEN and SYDVKM. This CDR3 is built from 15 residues. V shed 5 bases and J 3 bases; nucleotides not matched to a gene: 7. The CDR3 coding sequence is TGTGCCAGCAGTGTTCAGGGGGGAGTCAATCAGCCCCAGCATTTT. Protein sequence: CASSVQGGVNQPQHF.

There are a few counts of this clonotype. The chain recombines TRBV5-1 with TRBJ2-7; no firm D call. The length of the CDR3 is 15 residues. V lost 4 bases, J lost 1 base, and 15 bases lay in between. Germline V CDR1 and CDR2: SGHRS, YFSETQ. CDR3 sequence reads: CASSPQDGRSYEQYF. The CDR3 DNA follows: TGCGCCAGCAGCCCGCAGGACGGCAGATCCTACGAGCAGTACTTC.

CDR3 nucleotides: TGTGCCATCAGTGTTGGGCAGGGGAGGGAGACCCAGTACTTC. Protein product: CAISVGQGRETQYF. The gene calls are TRBV10-3 and TRBJ2-5, with D perhaps TRBD1 or TRBD2 (6 bases each). CDR1 is ENHRY and CDR2 is SYGVKD in the germline V gene. Trimming shortened V by 4 bases and J by 5 bases, and 14 bases separated the two germline ends. This CDR3 has 14 amino acids.

This clonotype was seen repeatedly, ten times or more. This chain joins TRBV20-1 and TRBJ1-4; D possibly corresponds to TRBD1 (6 bases). CDR1 and CDR2 from the germline V gene are DFQATT and SNEGSKA (reference sequence). The CDR3 contains 13 residues. Trimming removed 3 bases from V and 6 bases from J, with 11 bases in between. The CDR3 DNA reads TGCAGTGCTAGGGAGGGGGGGGATGAAAAACTGTTTTTT. Translation gives CSAREGGDEKLFF.

The table lists this clonotype with many counts. V is TRBV6-2 or TRBV6-3 and J is TRBJ2-3; D is unresolved. V lost 8 bases, J lost 4 bases, and 13 bases lay in between. The CDR3 runs to 13 residues. Germline V CDR1 and CDR2: MNHEY, SVGEGT. The CDR3 bases are TGTGCCAGCCACCGTGATCCATCAGATACGCAGTATTTT. Its translation is CASHRDPSDTQYF.

This clonotype was picked up a small number of times. The rearrangement joins TRBV4-1 to TRBJ2-2; D is undetermined. Germline lookup yields CDR1 MGHRA and CDR2 YSYEKL. Trimming stripped 0 bases from V and 3 bases from J, with 14 bases between. The CDR3 is 17 residues long. The CDR3 region has the DNA TGCGCCAGCAGCCAAGATCAGGCGCACTTATACACCGGGGAGCTGTTTTTT. This translates into CASSQDQAHLYTGELFF.

This clonotype was seen a handful of times. This chain links TRBV5-1 with TRBJ1-5; D gene uncertain. The CDR3 has 15 amino acids. Germline values: CDR1 SGHRS, CDR2 YFSETQ. Trimming cost V 5 bases and J 0 bases, with 12 bases left between them. The CDR3 loop is CASSPGEHSNQPQHF. The CDR3 nucleotides are TGCGCCAGCAGTCCCGGGGAGCATAGCAATCAGCCCCAGCATTTT. Based on the CDR3 plus reference TRBV5-1 and TRBJ1-5, the full variable domain is KAGVTQTPRYLIKTRGQQVTLSCSPISGHRSVSWYQQTPGQGLQFLFEYFSETQRNKGNFPGRFSGRQFSNSRSEMNVSTLELGDSALYLCASSPGEHSNQPQHFGDGTRLSIL.

This clonotype was seen a few times. This chain connects TRBV7-9 to TRBJ2-4; possibly TRBD2 for D (6 bases). V dropped 1 base and J dropped 8 bases, with 9 bases sitting between them. This CDR3 spans 13 amino acids. In germline, CDR1 is SEHNR, CDR2 FQNEAQ (reference sequence). Written as DNA, the CDR3 is TGTGCCAGCAGCTTAGGCGGGACGGACATTCAGTACTTC. Translation: CASSLGGTDIQYF.

Ten or more counts support this clonotype. The CDR3 is CASAYRVGNTEAFF. In nucleotides, the CDR3 is TGTGCCAGCGCATACAGGGTGGGGAACACTGAAGCTTTCTTT. The rearrangement uses TRBV12-3 or TRBV12-4 and TRBJ1-1, with TRBD1 as a possible D gene (6 bases). The CDR3 loop spans 14 amino acids. Trimming stripped 8 bases from V and 1 base from J, with 14 bases between.

A few counts support this clonotype. The chain couples TRBV5-8 to TRBJ1-3, with D unresolved. This CDR3 contains 15 residues. V lost 2 bases, J lost 3 bases, and 12 bases lay in between. From germline, CDR1 is SGHTS and CDR2 YDEGEE. The DNA of the CDR3 is TGTGCCAGCAGCTTTGGAGGTTTTTTTGGAAACACCATATATTTT. This sequence encodes CASSFGGFFGNTIYF.

This clonotype was recorded at least ten times. The gene calls are TRBV2 and TRBJ1-1; tentatively, D is TRBD1 (5 bases). CDR1 and CDR2 (germline): SNHLY, FYNNEI. Trimming removed 4 bases from V and 7 bases from J, with 19 bases in between. CDR3 length: 15 amino acids. CDR3 residues: CASSASPGTGDEAFF. Written as DNA, the CDR3 is TGTGCCAGCAGTGCCTCGCCGGGGACCGGCGATGAAGCTTTCTTT. Drawing the rest from reference TRBV2 and TRBJ1-1, the complete variable domain is EPEVTQTPSHQVTQMGQEVILRCVPISNHLYFYWYRQILGQKVEFLVSFYNNEISEKSEIFDDQFSVERPDGSNFTLKIRSTKLEDSAMYFCASSASPGTGDEAFFGQGTRLTVV.

This sequence joins TRBV5-6 and TRBJ2-2; D is perhaps TRBD2 (7 bases). V was cut by 3 bases and J by 3 bases, with 12 bases left in between. CDR3 length: 15 amino acids. Germline CDR1 SGHDT, CDR2 YYEEEE. This CDR3 is CASSYRGGDTGELFF. The CDR3 region has the DNA TGTGCCAGCAGCTACCGAGGGGGGGACACCGGGGAGCTGTTTTTT. Complete variable domain (other parts from reference TRBV5-6 and TRBJ2-2): DAGVTQSPTHLIKTRGQQVTLRCSPKSGHDTVSWYQQALGQGPQFIFQYYEEEERQRGNFPDRFSGHQFPNYSSELNVNALLLGDSALYLCASSYRGGDTGELFFGEGSRLTVL.

The rearrangement joins TRBV7-9 to TRBJ2-7; no clear D. V was pared by 7 bases and J by 5 bases, with 12 bases between. The V gene's germline CDR1 is SEHNR and CDR2 FQNEAQ (reference sequence). The CDR3 is 12 residues long. CDR3 loop: CASNEPPDEQYF. The CDR3 nucleotides are TGTGCCAGCAACGAGCCCCCTGACGAGCAGTACTTC.

This clonotype showed up just a few times. In nucleotides, the CDR3 is TGTGCCAGCAGTGGGGACAGGGGCGGTACCGGGGAGCTGTTTTTT. Residues: CASSGDRGGTGELFF. V is TRBV2 and J is TRBJ2-2; 10 bases agree with TRBD1. Germline CDR1 is SNHLY and CDR2 is FYNNEI. The CDR3 totals 15 residues. V trimming: 4 bases; J trimming: 5 bases; junction bases outside the gene matches: 4.

Worth noting for this clonotype: The conserved phenylalanine or tryptophan is not found at the CDR3 terminus, so this likely reflects a read error. The chain carries TRBV7-2 and TRBJ2-3, with D uncertain. Looked up from germline, CDR1 is SGHTA and CDR2 is FQGNSA. V was pared by 0 bases and J by 5 bases, with 9 bases between. The CDR3 sequence is 14 residues long. For the CDR3, the DNA is TGTGCCAGCAGCTTAGCCACTTCGGGAGATACGCAGTATTCT. Its translation is CASSLATSGDTQYS.